This T cell receptor (beta chain) was profiled in a study of blood T cell repertoires in COVID-19. The assay was immunoSEQ multiplex PCR, and TCRdb's table has in-frame clones only and misses some. The data show 200,000 to 250,000 clones, roughly 87% seen once. CDR3 size: 19 residues. The V segment lost 5 bases and the J segment 4 bases; nucleotides outside the gene matches: 15. Germline V gene data show CDR1 as LNHNV and CDR2 as YYDKDF (reference sequence). The sample was PBMCs or T cells enriched from blood (not recorded which). This sequence was found in a man younger than 40 who had recovered from COVID-19. This rearrangement joins TRBV15 to TRBJ2-5; TRBD2 aligns across 14 bases. The CDR3 region is CATSPGLAGGRGILETQYF. The CDR3 coding sequence is TGTGCCACCAGCCCCGGACTAGCGGGAGGCCGGGGGATTCTAGAGACCCAGTACTTC.